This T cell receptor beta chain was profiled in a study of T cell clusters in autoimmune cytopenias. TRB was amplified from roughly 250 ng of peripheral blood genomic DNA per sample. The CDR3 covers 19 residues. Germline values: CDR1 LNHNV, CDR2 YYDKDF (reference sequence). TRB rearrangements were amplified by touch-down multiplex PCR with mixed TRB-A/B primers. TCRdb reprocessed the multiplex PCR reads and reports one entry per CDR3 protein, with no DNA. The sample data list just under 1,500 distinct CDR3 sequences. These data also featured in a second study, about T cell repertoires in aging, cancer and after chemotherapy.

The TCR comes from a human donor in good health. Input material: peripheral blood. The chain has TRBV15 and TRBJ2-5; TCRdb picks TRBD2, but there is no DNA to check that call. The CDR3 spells CATSRGQGASGRAGETQYF.